The 7 T cell receptor beta chains below were found in one sample sequenced in a study of CD8+ T cells in alopecia areata. Following RNA extraction, reverse transcription yielded cDNA that acted as the sequencing template. The data were produced by immunoSEQ multiplex PCR, yet TCRdb's version contains in-frame clones alone and is incomplete. The profile shows approximately 180,000 clones, over 55% of them singletons. This specimen was CD4+ T cells sorted from blood, taken at week 0. The receptors come from a human donor with alopecia areata.

Of note for this clone: This same CDR3 is encoded by further DNA sequences in the sample. The genes are TRBV30 and TRBJ1-2; 8 bases match TRBD1. The CDR3 covers 13 residues. CDR1 GTSNPN and CDR2 SVGIG come from the germline V gene (reference sequence). Germline trimming cut 1 base from V and 5 bases from J; bases unmatched to any gene: 3. CDR3 protein: CAWSADRGYGYTF. CDR3 in DNA: TGTGCCTGGAGTGCAGACAGGGGTTATGGCTACACCTTC.

The V call is TRBV5-1, the J call TRBJ2-7, with TRBD2 as a possible D gene (8 bases). Trimming removed 4 bases at V and 6 bases at J, with 20 bases between. The germline gives CDR1 SGHRS, CDR2 YFSETQ. The CDR3 totals 15 residues. The DNA of the CDR3 is TGCGCCAGCAGCCCGGGAGGGAGGGGGCCGCTCGAGCAGTACTTC. This encodes CASSPGGRGPLEQYF.

The gene calls are TRBV2 and TRBJ1-5; D not resolved. From germline, CDR1 is SNHLY and CDR2 FYNNEI. Trimming cost V 3 bases and J 6 bases, with 9 bases left between them. This CDR3 comprises 13 residues. The CDR3 loop reads CASSEEAIQPQHF. CDR3 coding DNA: TGTGCCAGCAGTGAGGAGGCGATTCAGCCCCAGCATTTT.

The rearrangement uses TRBV7-2 and TRBJ2-1, with D unresolved. Trimming pared 1 base from V and 6 bases from J, leaving 7 bases between. Germline CDR1 reads SGHTA; CDR2 reads FQGNSA. The CDR3 has 13 residues. DNA of the CDR3: TGTGCCAGCAGCTTAGAGAAGACCAATGAGCAGTTCTTC. It translates to CASSLEKTNEQFF.

This clone showed up just a few times. The J gene is TRBJ2-1, the V gene TRBV29-1; 7 nucleotides match TRBD2. This CDR3 is built from 13 residues. The V segment lost 5 bases and the J segment 8 bases; nucleotides outside the gene matches: 9. Germline V gene data show CDR1 as SQVTM and CDR2 as ANQGSEA. The CDR3 coding sequence is TGCAGCGTTCAATTCGGACTAGTCGATGAGCAGTTCTTC. It specifies CSVQFGLVDEQFF.

V usage is TRBV9 and J usage is TRBJ1-4, with no clear D. V was cut by 5 bases and J by 2 bases, with 4 bases left in between. CDR1 is SGDLS and CDR2 is YYNGEE in the germline V gene. The CDR3 loop spans 12 amino acids. The CDR3 loop is CASSDTNEKLFF. In DNA form, the CDR3 reads TGTGCCAGCAGTGACACTAATGAAAAACTGTTTTTT.

The gene calls are TRBV2 and TRBJ2-4, with TRBD1 identical over 8 bases. This CDR3 is 12 amino acids long. With V trimmed by 6 bases and J by 8 bases, 3 bases remained unmatched. CDR1 SNHLY and CDR2 FYNNEI come from the germline V gene. Written as DNA, the CDR3 is TGTGCCAGCAGACGACAGGGGCACATTCAGTACTTC. It is translated as CASRRQGHIQYF.